Listed below are T cell receptor beta chains from one sample, sequenced in a study of PD-1 blockade in classical Hodgkin lymphoma. The repertoire was sequenced with immunoSEQ multiplex PCR; TCRdb's copy has only in-frame clones and lacks some. The sample has 25,000 to 30,000 clones, about 82% seen once; the top ten hold around 0.6%. The sequencing here drew on CD4+ T cells from blood, taken before the fourth cycle of nivolumab. The receptors were sampled from a human donor with classical Hodgkin lymphoma. The CDR3 runs from the conserved cysteine through the conserved F or W. A D gene is named only where the DNA matches it firmly. Rows give clone size only sometimes, using once, few, many, or a class for an expanded clone.

>NA|TRBV18|TRBJ2-6|NA
CASSPRNSGANVLTF
TGTGCCAGCTCACCTAGGAACTCTGGGGCCAACGTCCTGACTTTC
>NA|TRBV5-1|TRBJ1-5|NA
CASSLAGTANQPQHF
TGCGCCAGCAGCTTGGCAGGGACGGCGAATCAGCCCCAGCATTTT
>NA|TRBV5-1|TRBJ2-2|NA
CASSPTGMNTGELFF
TGCGCCAGCAGCCCTACAGGGATGAACACCGGGGAGCTGTTTTTT
>NA|TRBV6-5|TRBJ2-7|NA
CASSYGGTATYEQYF
TGTGCCAGCAGTTACGGCGGGACGGCAACCTACGAGCAGTACTTC
>TRBD1|TRBV6-5|TRBJ2-1|once
CASTTSGQGYNEQFF
TGTGCCAGCACAACCTCGGGACAGGGGTACAATGAGCAGTTCTTC
>NA|TRBV9|TRBJ1-1|NA
CASNLPPNAEAFF
TGTGCCAGCAACCTCCCCCCTAACGCTGAAGCTTTCTTT
>TRBD2|TRBV18|TRBJ2-7|once
CASSPREGEYEQYF
TGTGCCAGCTCACCGCGGGAGGGGGAATACGAGCAGTACTTC
>NA|TRBV27|TRBJ1-2|NA
CASSFRFWTYGYTF
TGTGCCAGCAGTTTCCGTTTTTGGACCTATGGCTACACCTTC
>NA|TRBV5-5|TRBJ1-4|NA
CASSLIGPRNEKLFF
TGTGCCAGCAGCTTGATCGGGCCGAGAAATGAAAAACTGTTTTTT
>NA|TRBV5-1|TRBJ2-2|NA
CASSLAGMSGELFF
TGCGCCAGCAGCTTGGCAGGGATGTCCGGGGAGCTGTTTTTT
>TRBD1|TRBV7-9|TRBJ1-5|once
CASSSVTGGFGQPQHF
TGTGCCAGCAGCTCGGTCACAGGGGGCTTTGGACAGCCCCAGCATTTT
>NA|TRBV10-1|TRBJ1-5|NA
CASSSGYNQPQHF
TGCGCCAGCAGTTCAGGGTATAATCAGCCCCAGCATTTT
>NA|TRBV28|TRBJ2-1|NA
CASRLPGGRNEQFF
TGTGCCAGCAGACTGCCGGGGGGCCGCAATGAGCAGTTCTTC
>NA|TRBV5-1|TRBJ1-1|NA
CASSPLQGGNTEAFF
TGCGCCAGCAGCCCCCTCCAGGGTGGGAACACTGAAGCTTTCTTT
>TRBD1|TRBV12-5|TRBJ1-6|NA
CASGVQGGVSPLHF
TGTGCTAGTGGTGTACAGGGGGGGGTCTCACCCCTCCACTTT